The following is a T cell receptor beta chain sequence with its context. No antigen is known for it. Here immunoSEQ multiplex PCR was the method, and the copy in TCRdb shows in-frame clones only, minus some. Of over 80,000 clones in the sample, 70% to 90% were seen once. Time point: baseline, week 1 (first vaccination visit). Treatment noted: pre-vaccination baseline after standard-of-care therapy. Tumors from donors were new WHO grade 3 or 4 IDH1-mutant astrocytomas with ATRX loss. The ends were cut back, 5 bases at V and 0 bases at J, with 7 bases in the middle. The CDR3 runs 13 residues. CDR1 is GTSNPN and CDR2 is SVGIG in the germline V gene (reference sequence). The sample comes from a study of a mutant IDH1 vaccine in newly diagnosed glioma. Background on the study: The treated population exhibited a male proportion of about 60%, a female proportion of about 38%, and a mean age of about 39 years. Beforehand, treatment had been radiotherapy, temozolomide, or both; the majority received both. Points from the study as a whole: No link was apparently found between pseudoprogression and changes in top peripheral T cell clonotypes.

The clonotype originates from a woman between 50 and 59 years old with glioma. Specimen: PBMCs, collected from a glioma patient treated with radiotherapy, temozolomide or both. The chain has TRBV30 and TRBJ2-2, with no clear D. DNA of the CDR3: TGTGCCTGGGCGCCAGCGAACACCGGGGAGCTGTTTTTT. It specifies CAWAPANTGELFF.